The sequence of this TCR beta chain was determined in a study of cytomegalovirus exposure and HLA in healthy donors. V shed 5 bases, J shed 6 bases, and the junction held 9 bases outside the gene matches. This CDR3 contains 15 residues. Germline assignment: CDR1 MGHRA and CDR2 YSYEKL. Clones were sequenced by immunoSEQ multiplex PCR, and TCRdb holds only the in-frame ones, with some missing. Of some 240,000 clones listed, roughly 86% are singletons. The receptor was isolated from a woman aged 30 to 39 in good health and CMV-seropositive. The sequenced sample consisted of PBMCs. The chain recombines TRBV4-1 with TRBJ2-2; 7 nucleotides align to TRBD2. Here the CDR3 reads CASSGSPLAAGELFF. The CDR3 DNA sequence: TGCGCCAGCAGCGGTTCACCTCTAGCGGCCGGGGAGCTGTTTTTT.